This TCR beta chain comes out of a study of T cell responses to AZD1222 COVID-19 vaccine. In the study overall: Pooling was applied to second doses at about 4 or about 12 weeks. Study outcomes and limitations: Scientists sampled the repertoires only once the peak T cell response had passed.

The V gene's germline CDR1 is SQVTM and CDR2 ANQGSEA. The CDR3 runs to 15 residues. With 3 bases removed from V and 3 bases from J, the gap between germline ends came to 17 bases. Remarks on this clone: The antigen is not known.

Sequencing was performed with immunoSEQ multiplex PCR; in TCRdb, only in-frame clones are kept and a portion is missing. The data contain more than 110,000 clones, about 93% of them singletons. This chain joins TRBV29-1 and TRBJ1-1, with D unresolved. The TCR originated in an adult in good health. This material consisted of peripheral blood, taken on day 0 of AZD1222 vaccination. CDR3 DNA: TGCAGCGTTGAGGGAGGAGGTCTACGAGACACTGAAGCTTTCTTT. It is translated as CSVEGGGLRDTEAFF.